The text below deals with one T cell receptor beta chain. Some clones are missing from TCRdb's copy, which holds only in-frame ones; the method was immunoSEQ multiplex PCR. Of roughly 45,000 clones listed, about 94% were seen once; the top ten hold approximately 3.9%. The data were taken from a study of technical replicates of blood from a handful of donors. V was pared by 3 bases and J by 4 bases, with 19 bases between. The CDR3 has 16 amino acids. CDR1 and CDR2 (germline): GTSNPN, SVGIG (reference sequence). The chain combines TRBV30 with TRBJ1-3; D is ambiguous. This TCR came from a human donor in good health. Some clones in this sample may be carry-over from other donors' samples. The sample consisted of PBMCs. The CDR3 sequence: CAWSHPRPTAGNTIYF. The CDR3 coding sequence is TGTGCCTGGAGCCACCCGCGGCCAACGGCGGGAAACACCATATATTTT.